This T cell receptor delta chain emerged from a study of Vδ1+ human thymocytes. The CDR3 contains 18 residues. Germline assignment: CDR1 TSWWSYY and CDR2 QGS. V lost 3 bases to trimming and J lost 4 bases; unmatched junction nucleotides: 17. Study-level points and caveats: Thymic TRG and TRD repertoires appeared highly polyclonal.

This clone showed up just a few times. Antigen specificity is unknown. RNA was extracted from the cells and then reverse transcribed. Multiplex PCR used pooled V-gene forward primers and a constant-region reverse primer to amplify CDR3s. TCRdb called clones from the multiplex PCR reads again using CATT. This sample has about 73,000 delta-chain clones; about 38% occur once, and the top ten carry 0.2% to 0.3%. The receptor's source is a boy less than two years old who had congenital heart surgery. This chain links TRDV1 with TRDJ1; the match to TRDD3 covers 7 bases. The material sequenced was Vdelta1+ gamma-delta thymocytes from the thymus. The subset denotes: FACS-sorted CD3+ TCRalphabeta- TCRVdelta1+ TCRVdelta2- thymocytes. CDR3 nucleotides: TGTGCTCTTGGGGACCCCCCCTACGTTTGGGGGGATGGCGATAAACTCATCTTT. Translation: CALGDPPYVWGDGDKLIF.